The 14 T cell receptor beta chains listed next were all sequenced from one sample in a study of brain T cells in children with intractable seizures. TCRdb's table, derived via immunoSEQ multiplex PCR, lists solely in-frame clones and lacks some. The profile shows roughly 80,000 clones, 90% to 95% of them singletons. The source material was peripheral blood, sampled at surgery. The receptors were gathered from a girl aged 2 to 9 with Rasmussen encephalitis and intractable seizures.

CDR3 sequence: CSVVLSGGASNQPQHF. CDR3 bases: TGCAGCGTTGTATTATCGGGGGGGGCGAGCAATCAGCCCCAGCATTTT. The chain is built from TRBV29-1 and TRBJ1-5; a weak D match, TRBD1 (6 bases). The CDR3 runs 16 residues. Per germline, CDR1 SQVTM and CDR2 ANQGSEA. The V and J ends lost 4 bases and 1 base respectively, with 17 bases between them. Complete variable domain (other parts from reference TRBV29-1 and TRBJ1-5): SAVISQKPSRDICQRGTSLTIQCQVDSQVTMMFWYRQQPGQSLTLIATANQGSEATYESGFVIDKFPISRPNLTFSTLTVSNMSPEDSSIYLCSVVLSGGASNQPQHFGDGTRLSIL.

The rearrangement links TRBV6-6 to TRBJ2-3; weak D call: TRBD1 (5 bases). Trimming took off 7 bases at V and 4 bases at J, with 18 bases between the two ends. The germline V gene has CDR1 MNHNY and CDR2 SVGAGI (reference sequence). The CDR3 covers 15 residues. The CDR3 nucleotides are TGTGCCAGCAAACGAGGCAGGGTTAATTCAGATACGCAGTATTTT. Protein product: CASKRGRVNSDTQYF.

The V and J genes are TRBV11-2 and TRBJ2-4, with a weak D call TRBD1 (6 bases). CDR3 length equals 17 residues. Germline V CDR1 and CDR2: SGHAT, FQNNGV. Trimming cost V 0 bases and J 1 base, with 13 bases left between them. CDR3 bases: TGTGCCAGCAGCTTAGACTTCAGGGGCGCCGCCAAAAACATTCAGTACTTC. Amino acid sequence: CASSLDFRGAAKNIQYF.

This clone is a singleton in its sample. V and J are TRBV6-5 and TRBJ2-7; D not certain. The V gene's germline CDR1 is MNHEY and CDR2 SVGAGI. V lost 5 bases, J lost 4 bases, and 9 bases lay in between. The CDR3 consists of 12 residues. The CDR3, as DNA: TGTGCCAGCAGTCCCCTAGGGTACGAGCAGTACTTC. Encoded protein: CASSPLGYEQYF.

The chain joins TRBV6-1 to TRBJ1-6, with D uncertain. CDR1 is MNHNS and CDR2 is SASEGT in the germline V gene. The CDR3 has 15 amino acids. Between the trimmed V and J ends, which lost 1 base and 6 bases, there was a span of 10 bases. For the CDR3, the DNA is TGTGCCAGCAGTGAAGGGGATCTGGGTAATTCACCCCTCCACTTT. Translation gives CASSEGDLGNSPLHF.

The V call is TRBV27, the J call TRBJ2-3; TRBD2 agrees at 10 bases. The CDR3 sequence is 17 residues long. Germline lookup yields CDR1 MNHEY and CDR2 SMNVEV (reference sequence). The trim removed 3 bases at V and 0 bases at J, leaving 6 bases unmatched. The CDR3 DNA is TGTGCCAGCAGTTTTGCTAGCGGGGGATCTAGCACAGATACGCAGTATTTT. This codes for CASSFASGGSSTDTQYF.

The chain is built from TRBV6-6 and TRBJ2-2; tentative D call: TRBD1 (6 bases). V gave up 6 bases and J gave up 4 bases, with 12 bases separating them. This CDR3 is built from 14 residues. Per germline, CDR1 MNHNY and CDR2 SVGAGI (reference sequence). The CDR3 loop is CASSMTGSTGELFF. CDR3 nucleotide sequence: TGTGCCAGCAGCATGACAGGAAGCACCGGGGAGCTGTTTTTT.

The rearrangement links TRBV2 to TRBJ2-1, with a tentative D call TRBD1 (5 bases). The CDR3 is 13 residues long. Germline CDR1 is SNHLY and CDR2 is FYNNEI. Trimming stripped 7 bases from V and 5 bases from J, with 12 bases between. CDR3 sequence: CASTLDRDNEQFF. The CDR3 nucleotides are TGTGCCAGCACCCTCGACAGAGACAATGAGCAGTTCTTC.

The chain carries TRBV4-1 and TRBJ1-4, with TRBD1 identical over 9 bases. The CDR3 is made up of 14 amino acids. J lost 8 bases, V lost 5 bases, and 6 bases had no gene match. Looked up from germline, CDR1 is MGHRA and CDR2 is YSYEKL. The CDR3 sequence is CASSYGQGSEKLFF. The CDR3 region has the DNA TGCGCCAGCAGCTACGGACAGGGGAGCGAAAAACTGTTTTTT.

CDR3 residues: CASSSGSQVYNEQFF. The DNA of the CDR3 is TGTGCCAGCAGTTCCGGATCACAGGTCTACAATGAGCAGTTCTTC. The rearrangement uses TRBV6-5 and TRBJ2-1; D is possibly TRBD1 (5 bases). Per germline, CDR1 MNHEY and CDR2 SVGAGI. The CDR3 spans 15 residues. Trimming took off 4 bases at V and 3 bases at J, with 13 bases between the two ends.

The rearrangement uses TRBV9 and TRBJ2-5; possibly TRBD1 for D (7 bases). This CDR3 has 14 residues. The V and J ends lost 3 bases and 1 base respectively, with 10 bases between them. Germline assignment: CDR1 SGDLS and CDR2 YYNGEE. CDR3 nucleotide sequence: TGTGCCAGCAGCGCAGGGGGAGGCCAAGAGACCCAGTACTTC. Its translation is CASSAGGGQETQYF.

The V gene is TRBV6-5, the J gene TRBJ2-7, with 14 bases lining up with TRBD2. CDR1 and CDR2 from the germline V gene are MNHEY and SVGAGI. CDR3 size: 15 residues. V shed 6 bases, J shed 7 bases, and the junction held 8 bases outside the gene matches. The CDR3 is CASRSTSGRAQEQYF. The CDR3 DNA reads as TGTGCCAGCAGGTCGACTAGCGGGAGGGCCCAGGAGCAGTACTTC.

The V gene is TRBV6-1, the J gene TRBJ1-6; no firm D call. Germline loops: CDR1 MNHNS, CDR2 SASEGT. CDR3 length: 16 amino acids. The V end lost 4 bases, the J end lost 3 bases, and 13 bases lay between the germline ends. The CDR3 reads CASSVPPSGYNSPLHF. DNA for the CDR3: TGTGCCAGCAGTGTTCCGCCTTCCGGCTATAATTCACCCCTCCACTTT.

The chain uses TRBV6-5 and TRBJ1-6, with D unclear. CDR1 and CDR2 (germline): MNHEY, SVGAGI. The CDR3 consists of 13 residues. V lost 6 bases to trimming and J lost 3 bases, with 6 bases between them. This chain's CDR3 is CASRTNYNSPLHF. Written as DNA, the CDR3 is TGTGCCAGCAGGACTAACTATAATTCACCCCTCCACTTT.